This T cell receptor (beta chain) was documented in a study of T cell responses to AZD1222 COVID-19 vaccine. Points on this clone: Its antigen is not known.

Study observations and caveats: No day 14 peak samples; only post-peak repertoires were characterized. Spike-spanning, vaccine-associated CD4 TCRs were dominant at 160-218 and 743-854.

The CDR3 has 14 amino acids. V was trimmed by 6 bases and J by 7 bases, leaving 18 bases between them. The germline V gene has CDR1 KGHSH and CDR2 LQKENI. The assay was immunoSEQ multiplex PCR, and TCRdb's table has in-frame clones only and misses some. Of about 140,000 clones detected, 88% appear once; the ten largest clones hold 3.1%. This material consisted of peripheral blood, taken 28 days after the second AZD1222 dose. The V call is TRBV18, the J call TRBJ1-2; possibly TRBD1 for D (5 bases). The TCR comes from an adult who received the AZD1222 COVID-19 vaccine. CDR3 DNA: TGTGCCAGCTCCCAGATGGGGGACGGAGGTGGCTACACCTTC. As protein: CASSQMGDGGGYTF.